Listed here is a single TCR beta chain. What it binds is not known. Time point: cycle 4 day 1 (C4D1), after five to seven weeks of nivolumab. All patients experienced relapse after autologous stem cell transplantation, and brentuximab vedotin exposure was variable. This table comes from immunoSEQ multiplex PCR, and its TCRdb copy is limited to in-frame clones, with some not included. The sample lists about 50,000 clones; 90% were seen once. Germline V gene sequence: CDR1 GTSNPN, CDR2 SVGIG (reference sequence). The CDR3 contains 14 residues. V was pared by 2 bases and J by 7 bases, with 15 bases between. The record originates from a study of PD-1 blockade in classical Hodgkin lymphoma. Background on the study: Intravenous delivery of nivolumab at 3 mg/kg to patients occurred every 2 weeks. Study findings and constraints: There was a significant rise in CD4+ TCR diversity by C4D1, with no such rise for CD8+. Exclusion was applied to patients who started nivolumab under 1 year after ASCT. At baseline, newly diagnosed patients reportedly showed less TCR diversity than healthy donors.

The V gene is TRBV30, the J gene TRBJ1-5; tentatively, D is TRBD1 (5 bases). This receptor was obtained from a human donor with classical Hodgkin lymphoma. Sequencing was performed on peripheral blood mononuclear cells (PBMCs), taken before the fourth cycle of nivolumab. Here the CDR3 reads CAWSPFDSRQPQHF. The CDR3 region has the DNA TGTGCCTGGAGTCCCTTCGACAGTCGCCAGCCCCAGCATTTT.